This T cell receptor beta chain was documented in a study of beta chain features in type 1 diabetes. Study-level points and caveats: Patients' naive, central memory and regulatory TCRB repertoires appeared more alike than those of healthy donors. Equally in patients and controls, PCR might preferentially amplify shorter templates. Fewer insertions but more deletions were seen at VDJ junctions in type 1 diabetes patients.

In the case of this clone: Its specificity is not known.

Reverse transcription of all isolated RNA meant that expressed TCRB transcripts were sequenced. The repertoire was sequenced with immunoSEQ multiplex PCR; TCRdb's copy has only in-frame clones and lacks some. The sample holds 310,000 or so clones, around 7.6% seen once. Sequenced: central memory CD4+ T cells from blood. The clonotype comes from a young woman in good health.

CDR3 in DNA: TGCAGCGTTCTCATCCGGGACGGGGGAATCCTTGTGCAGTACTTC. Encoded protein: CSVLIRDGGILVQYF. This chain connects TRBV29-1 to TRBJ2-7, with TRBD2 as a possible D gene (6 bases). Germline V gene sequence: CDR1 SQVTM, CDR2 ANQGSEA. The CDR3 runs to 15 residues. The V gene lost 5 bases and the J gene lost 9 bases, with 26 bases spanning the gap.